This T cell receptor (beta chain) was captured in a study of T cells after posttransplantation cyclophosphamide. TCRdb's table, derived via immunoSEQ multiplex PCR, lists solely in-frame clones and lacks some. The data contain tens of thousands of clones, roughly 95% of them singletons. There are 16 residues in the CDR3. Trimming removed 4 bases from V and 0 bases from J; junction bases left unmatched: 5. CDR1 and CDR2 from the germline V gene are SGHRS and YFSETQ. Overall study findings and caveats: Donor-recipient repertoire similarity was low at 1-2 months, rising over year one. TRB overlap between skin or GI tissue T cells and blood was limited.

The related graft donor's blood sample was taken on the day of bone marrow donation. As for this clone: The antigen remains unidentified.

This chain connects TRBV5-1 to TRBJ2-1; 9 bases line up with TRBD1. Sequenced sample: PBMCs. This clonotype was sampled from a woman in her twenties or thirties in good health and a related stem cell transplant donor. The CDR3 coding sequence is TGCGCCAGCAGCCCCGGGACAGGGAGCTCCTACAATGAGCAGTTCTTC. Translated: CASSPGTGSSYNEQFF.